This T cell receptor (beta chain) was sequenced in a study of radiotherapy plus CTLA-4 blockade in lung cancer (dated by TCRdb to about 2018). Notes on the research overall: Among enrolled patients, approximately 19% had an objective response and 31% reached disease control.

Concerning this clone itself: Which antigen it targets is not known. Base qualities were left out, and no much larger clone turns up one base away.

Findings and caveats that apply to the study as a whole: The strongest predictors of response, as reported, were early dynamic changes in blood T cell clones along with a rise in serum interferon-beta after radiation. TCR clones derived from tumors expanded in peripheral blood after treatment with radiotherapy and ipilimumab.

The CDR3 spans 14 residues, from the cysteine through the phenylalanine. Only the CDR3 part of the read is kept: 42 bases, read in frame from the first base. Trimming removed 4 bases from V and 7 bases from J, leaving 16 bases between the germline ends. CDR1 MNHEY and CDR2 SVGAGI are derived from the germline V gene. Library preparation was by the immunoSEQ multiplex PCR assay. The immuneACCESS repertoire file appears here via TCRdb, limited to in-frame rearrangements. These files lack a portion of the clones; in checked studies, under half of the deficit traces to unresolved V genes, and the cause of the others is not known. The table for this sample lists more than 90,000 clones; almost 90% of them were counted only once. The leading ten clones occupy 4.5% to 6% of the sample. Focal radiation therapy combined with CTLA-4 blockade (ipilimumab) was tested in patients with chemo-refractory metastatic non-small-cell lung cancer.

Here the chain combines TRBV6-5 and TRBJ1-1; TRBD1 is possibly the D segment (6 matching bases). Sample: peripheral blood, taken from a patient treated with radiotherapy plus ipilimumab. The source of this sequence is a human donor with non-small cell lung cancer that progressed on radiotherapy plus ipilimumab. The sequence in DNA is TGTGCCAGCAGTTCAACCGGGGGGGCCGGTGAAGCTTTCTTT. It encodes CASSSTGGAGEAFF.